The 28 T cell receptor beta chains in this list originate from one sample, sequenced in a study of blood T cell repertoires in COVID-19. Generated by immunoSEQ multiplex PCR, the TCRdb table keeps only in-frame clones and is missing some. The sample yields roughly 250,000 clones, roughly 89% seen once. Input material: peripheral blood. These receptors all stem from a man aged 30 to 39 with acute or convalescent COVID-19.

This chain joins TRBV6-4 and TRBJ2-1, with D tentatively TRBD2 (6 bases). Trimming left V 3 bases short and J 8 bases short, with 11 bases between. The length of the CDR3 is 13 residues. Germline V gene sequence: CDR1 MRHNA, CDR2 SNTAGT. The CDR3 DNA sequence: TGTGCCAGCAGTGAAGACATAGCGGATGAGCAGTTCTTC. Protein product: CASSEDIADEQFF.

This rearrangement joins TRBV7-9 to TRBJ2-3; 7 bases fit TRBD1. The CDR3 consists of 15 residues. V lost 5 bases to trimming and J lost 0 bases; unmatched junction nucleotides: 5. Germline lookup yields CDR1 SEHNR and CDR2 FQNEAQ (reference sequence). CDR3 in amino acids: CASSAPGQSTDTQYF. The CDR3 DNA sequence: TGTGCCAGCAGCGCCCCGGGACAGAGCACAGATACGCAGTATTTT.

The rearrangement joins TRBV3-1 (or the pseudogene TRBV3-2) to TRBJ1-6, with unresolved D. CDR3 length: 16 residues. Trimming pared 4 bases from V and 0 bases from J, leaving 10 bases between. CDR1 and CDR2 (germline): LGHDT, YNNKEL (reference sequence). CDR3 coding DNA: TGTGCCAGCAGCCGGACTCAGAGCTCCTATAATTCACCCCTCCACTTT. Protein: CASSRTQSSYNSPLHF.

This chain joins TRBV27 and TRBJ2-3, with D perhaps TRBD2 (5 bases). There are 19 residues in the CDR3. Germline lookup yields CDR1 MNHEY and CDR2 SMNVEV (reference sequence). V gave up 0 bases and J gave up 0 bases, with 19 bases separating them. This CDR3 is CASSLSYASRLSSTDTQYF. CDR3 in DNA: TGTGCCAGCAGTTTATCCTATGCTAGCAGACTAAGTAGCACAGATACGCAGTATTTT.

The chain links TRBV21-1 to TRBJ2-7; the table's D call, TRBD2, was not checked against the DNA. TRBV21-1 is a pseudogene segment. This CDR3 has 16 residues. CDR3 amino acids: CASRVVLAGGLGEQYF. The DNA for the CDR3 is TGTGCCAGCAGAGTCGTCCTAGCGGGAGGGCTAGGGGAGCAGTACTTC.

The chain has TRBV3-1 (or the pseudogene TRBV3-2) and TRBJ1-6; D perhaps matches TRBD1 (5 bases). Trimming removed 4 bases at V and 14 bases at J, with 18 bases between. CDR1 LGHDT and CDR2 YNNKEL come from the germline V gene (reference sequence). There are 14 residues in the CDR3. CDR3: CASSRPETASSLHF. The CDR3 coding sequence is TGTGCCAGCAGCCGCCCAGAGACAGCGAGCTCCCTCCACTTT.

V and J are TRBV6-5 and TRBJ1-4, with 7 bases matching TRBD1. V lost 2 bases and J lost 7; bases outside the gene matches: 10. Germline-derived CDR1 and CDR2 are MNHEY and SVGAGI. The length of the CDR3 is 16 residues. The CDR3 region has the DNA TGTGCCAGCAGTTACAGGGGGCTACTCGCGGGTGAAAAACTGTTTTTT. Its translation: CASSYRGLLAGEKLFF.

The V gene is TRBV20-1, the J gene TRBJ2-5; 13 bases align to TRBD2. The germline V gene has CDR1 DFQATT and CDR2 SNEGSKA (reference sequence). The CDR3 covers 15 residues. The V segment lost 3 bases and the J segment 1 base; nucleotides outside the gene matches: 2. In DNA form, the CDR3 reads TGCAGTGCTAGTGGACTAGCGGGGGCCCAAGAGACCCAGTACTTC. Its translation: CSASGLAGAQETQYF.

The rearrangement uses TRBV27 and TRBJ2-7; 10 nucleotides line up with TRBD1. There are 16 residues in the CDR3. The ends lost 4 bases at V and 3 bases at J; junction bases unmatched: 9. Looked up from germline, CDR1 is MNHEY and CDR2 is SMNVEV (reference sequence). The CDR3 nucleotides read TGTGCCAGCAGTTCTCGACCGACAGGGGGCCGCTACGAGCAGTACTTC. It translates to CASSSRPTGGRYEQYF.

The chain has TRBV30 and TRBJ1-5; D might be TRBD1 (5 bases). The CDR3 is made up of 16 amino acids. Looked up from germline, CDR1 is GTSNPN and CDR2 is SVGIG (reference sequence). Trimming left V 5 bases short and J 1 base short, with 18 bases between. The CDR3 sequence: CAWETGGVRSNQPQHF. The CDR3 bases are TGTGCCTGGGAAACGGGGGGGGTGCGGAGCAATCAGCCCCAGCATTTT.

This clone was detected once. The chain couples TRBV19 to TRBJ2-3, with 9 bases lining up with TRBD1. This CDR3 comprises 15 residues. V lost 5 bases and J lost 3; bases outside the gene matches: 6. The V gene's germline CDR1 is LNHDA and CDR2 SQIVND (reference sequence). The CDR3 loop reads CASSLDRGPTDTQYF. For the CDR3, the DNA is TGTGCCAGTAGTCTGGACAGGGGACCTACAGATACGCAGTATTTT.

The sample holds a few counts of this clone. V and J are TRBV19 and TRBJ1-6, with D maybe TRBD1 (6 bases). Deletions cut 4 bases from V and 6 bases from J, with 25 bases between. The CDR3 totals 19 residues. Germline CDR1 reads LNHDA; CDR2 reads SQIVND (reference sequence). For the CDR3, the DNA is TGTGCCAGTAGTAGCTCCGGAGGGGGGGGCTTTAGCCGTAATTCACCCCTCCACTTT. This gives the protein CASSSSGGGGFSRNSPLHF. The complete variable domain, with remaining parts taken from reference TRBV19 and TRBJ1-6, reads DGGITQSPKYLFRKEGQNVTLSCEQNLNHDAMYWYRQDPGQGLRLIYYSQIVNDFQKGDIAEGYSVSREKKESFPLTVTSAQKNPTAFYLCASSSSGGGGFSRNSPLHFGNGTRLTVT.

The V call is TRBV6-5, the J call TRBJ2-7; TRBD1 might be the D (6 bases). The germline V gene encodes CDR1 MNHEY and CDR2 SVGAGI. The length of the CDR3 is 13 residues. V was clipped by 6 bases and J by 5 bases, with 14 bases between them. The CDR3 region is CASRGDNRDEQYF. The CDR3, as DNA: TGTGCCAGCAGAGGGGATAACAGGGACGAGCAGTACTTC.

The V and J genes are TRBV30 and TRBJ1-3; D unclear. Germline CDR1 reads GTSNPN; CDR2 reads SVGIG (reference sequence). The CDR3 is 12 residues long. The DNA of the CDR3 is TGTGCTTATTCTGTTGTCGGAAACACCATATATTTT. Amino acids: CAYSVVGNTIYF.

The gene calls are TRBV7-8 and TRBJ1-2, with TRBD1 matching 8 bases. The V segment lost 6 bases and the J segment 1 base; nucleotides outside the gene matches: 10. The germline CDR1 and CDR2 sequences are SGHVS and FQNEAQ. The CDR3 totals 16 residues. This chain's CDR3 is CASSPNRDRINYGYTF. DNA of the CDR3: TGTGCCAGCAGTCCTAACCGGGACAGGATTAACTATGGCTACACCTTC.

The chain uses TRBV7-9 and TRBJ1-5; no clear D. CDR3 length: 14 amino acids. Germline CDR1 SEHNR, CDR2 FQNEAQ (reference sequence). V lost 1 base and J lost 7, with 11 bases in between. The CDR3 loop is CASSLGGRGQPQHF. The DNA for the CDR3 is TGTGCCAGCAGCTTAGGTGGTCGGGGACAGCCCCAGCATTTT.

The CDR3 sequence: CASSQGTVEAFF. The CDR3 region has the DNA TGTGCCAGCAGCCAAGGGACAGTTGAAGCTTTCTTT. The chain uses TRBV3-1 (or the pseudogene TRBV3-2) and TRBJ1-1, with D perhaps matching TRBD1 (6 bases). CDR1 is LGHDT, CDR2 YNNKEL, per germline (reference sequence). CDR3 size: 12 residues. Trimming pared 1 base from V and 7 bases from J, leaving 7 bases between.

Only a few counts were recorded for this clone. V and J are TRBV5-6 and TRBJ2-6; D uncertain. This CDR3 has 16 residues. Trimming left V 4 bases short and J 0 bases short, with 11 bases between. CDR1 is SGHDT and CDR2 is YYEEEE in the germline V gene. The CDR3 DNA follows: TGTGCCAGCAGCATCCAACTGAGCTCTGGGGCCAACGTCCTGACTTTC. Translation gives CASSIQLSSGANVLTF.

The chain carries TRBV6-6 and TRBJ1-1; D unresolved. V was trimmed by 0 bases and J by 6 bases, leaving 14 bases between them. The CDR3 extends over 15 amino acids. Germline CDR1 MNHNY, CDR2 SVGAGI (reference sequence). The CDR3 nucleotides read TGTGCCAGCAGTTACTCGAGGGCTGACGGGGCTGAAGCTTTCTTT. Translation gives CASSYSRADGAEAFF.

V and J are TRBV30 and TRBJ1-5, with unresolved D. V was shortened by 3 bases and J by 5 bases, with 11 bases between the two germline ends. There are 13 residues in the CDR3. Germline-derived CDR1 and CDR2 are GTSNPN and SVGIG (reference sequence). In nucleotides, the CDR3 is TGTGCCTGGAGCCCCAACGGAGATCAGCCCCAGCATTTT. This gives the protein CAWSPNGDQPQHF.

The chain combines TRBV7-9 with TRBJ1-5, with 8 bases identical to TRBD1. After removal of 1 base from V and 2 bases from J, the junction contained 4 bases not matched to a gene. The CDR3 has 16 amino acids. Germline V gives CDR1 SEHNR, CDR2 FQNEAQ (reference sequence). The CDR3 reads CASSLGSGGGNQPQHF. Written as DNA, the CDR3 is TGTGCCAGCAGCTTAGGGTCAGGGGGCGGCAATCAGCCCCAGCATTTT.

The genes are TRBV10-3 and TRBJ1-1; D gene ambiguous. CDR1 ENHRY and CDR2 SYGVKD come from the germline V gene. Trimming stripped 8 bases from V and 0 bases from J, with 10 bases between. The CDR3 length is 13 residues. Here the CDR3 reads CAIVQDLNTEAFF. The CDR3 DNA sequence: TGTGCCATCGTCCAGGACTTGAACACTGAAGCTTTCTTT.

The genes are TRBV10-1 and TRBJ1-1; D perhaps matches TRBD1 (6 bases). Between the trimmed V and J ends, which lost 8 bases and 8 bases, there was a span of 15 bases. Germline V gene data show CDR1 as WNHNN and CDR2 as SYGVQD (reference sequence). This CDR3 region has 12 residues. CDR3 DNA sequence: TGCGCCAGCCAAAGTCCCGACAGGGAAGCTTTCTTT. This gives the protein CASQSPDREAFF.

J is TRBJ1-6 and V is TRBV23-1, with D tentatively TRBD1 (5 bases). TRBV23-1 is flagged as an ORF with uncertain function. The CDR3 length is 14 residues. The V end lost 7 bases, the J end lost 10 bases, and 17 bases lay between the germline ends. The CDR3 DNA reads as TGCGCCAGCACCCTTACGGGGGAGGGGTCACCCCTCCACTTT. Translating gives CASTLTGEGSPLHF.

This rearrangement joins TRBV7-9 to TRBJ2-1, with D tentatively TRBD1 (6 bases). CDR3 length: 12 amino acids. CDR1 and CDR2 (germline): SEHNR, FQNEAQ (reference sequence). Trimming shortened V by 2 bases and J by 8 bases, and 7 bases separated the two germline ends. The CDR3 DNA follows: TGTGCCAGCAGCTTACAGGGGCATGAGCAGTTCTTC. Translated, it gives CASSLQGHEQFF.

This chain uses TRBV7-9 with TRBJ2-5, with 9 nucleotides matching TRBD2. The V segment lost 5 bases and the J segment 3 bases; nucleotides outside the gene matches: 13. This CDR3 region has 17 residues. The germline gives CDR1 SEHNR, CDR2 FQNEAQ (reference sequence). CDR3 protein: CASSQTLAGAPKETQYF. CDR3 nucleotides: TGTGCCAGCAGCCAGACCTTAGCGGGGGCGCCTAAAGAGACCCAGTACTTC.

This chain connects TRBV12-3 or TRBV12-4 to TRBJ2-2; D ambiguous. V was trimmed by 5 bases and J by 7 bases, leaving 8 bases between them. This CDR3 comprises 12 residues. The CDR3 loop is CASSPRSGELFF. CDR3 nucleotide sequence: TGTGCCAGCAGTCCGCGGAGCGGGGAGCTGTTTTTT.

V gene TRBV27 combines with J gene TRBJ2-2, with 11 bases that match TRBD2. The V gene's germline CDR1 is MNHEY and CDR2 SMNVEV (reference sequence). Unmatched junction bases numbered 20, after V lost 4 bases and J lost 7 bases. The CDR3 covers 20 residues. CDR3 bases: TGTGCCAGCAGTTCATTCTTAGCGGGGGGGCGAAAGATTGGTAACGGGGAGCTGTTTTTT. This translates into CASSSFLAGGRKIGNGELFF.